Listed below are T cell receptor beta chains from one sample, sequenced in a study of TIL therapy for anti-PD-1-resistant metastatic lung cancer. TCRdb's copy holds only in-frame clones and misses some; the assay was immunoSEQ multiplex PCR. The profile covers some 43,000 clones, with around 79% appearing a single time and roughly 16% taken by the ten largest. This specimen consisted of blood, obtained at baseline. Every receptor here comes from a man in his 70s with non-small cell lung cancer. Both conserved end residues are part of each CDR3. D genes are given only for firm matches. Only some rows state a clone size, as once, few, many or a class for expanded clones.

few | TRBJ1-2 | . | TRBV27 | TGTGCCAGCAGTTTAAGGGGCACTCTTAACTATGGCTACACCTTC | CASSLRGTLNYGYTF
. | TRBJ1-1 | . | TRBV11-1 | TGTGCCAGCAGCAGGGGACCGGGGAACACTGAAGCTTTCTTT | CASSRGPGNTEAFF
once | TRBJ2-4 | TRBD2 | TRBV5-1 | TGCGCCAGCAGCTTGGAGGGTAGCGGGAGAACTTACATTCAGTACTTC | CASSLEGSGRTYIQYF
few | TRBJ1-1 | . | TRBV18 | TGTGCCAGCTCACCACAGAACTCAGAGAACACTGAAGCTTTCTTT | CASSPQNSENTEAFF
few | TRBJ1-1 | TRBD1 | TRBV19 | TGTGCCAGTAGTTTCCACCGGGACAGGAGACCGCGGAGTAGCACTGAAGCTTTCTTT | CASSFHRDRRPRSSTEAFF
few | TRBJ1-4 | . | TRBV27 | TGTGCCAGCAGTTCAAGGGGCGAAAAACTGTTTTTT | CASSSRGEKLFF
. | TRBJ1-4 | . | TRBV5-1 | TGCGCCAGCAGCGGGGGACGAGCAACTAATGAAAAACTGTTTTTT | CASSGGRATNEKLFF
. | TRBJ2-7 | . | TRBV6-1 | TGTGCCAGCAGTGCTCCCCGTCCTCCCTACGAGCAGTACTTC | CASSAPRPPYEQYF
once | TRBJ1-5 | . | TRBV27 | TGTGCCAGCAGTCTACAGGTTTATCAGCCCCAGCATTTT | CASSLQVYQPQHF
. | TRBJ1-5 | . | TRBV9 | TGTGCCAGCAGCGTAGGCGACAGGTTCAATCAGCCCCAGCATTTT | CASSVGDRFNQPQHF
. | TRBJ1-2 | . | TRBV15 | TGTGCCACCAGCAGAGATCCAAGTTACAGGGACGGCTACACCTTC | CATSRDPSYRDGYTF
. | TRBJ2-5 | . | TRBV10-3 | TGTGCCATCAGTGTGAACTTGGGTGGAGAGACCCAGTACTTC | CAISVNLGGETQYF
. | TRBJ2-1 | . | TRBV9 | TGTGCCAGCAGCGTAGGACAGTACAATGAGCAGTTCTTC | CASSVGQYNEQFF
few | TRBJ1-2 | TRBD1 | TRBV5-1 | TGCGCCAGCAGCTTAACAGGGGAACCTGGCTACACCTTC | CASSLTGEPGYTF
. | TRBJ2-1 | TRBD1 | TRBV12-5 | TGTGCTAGTGGAACAGGGGGCTTTGAGCAGTTCTTC | CASGTGGFEQFF
. | TRBJ2-7 | TRBD1 | TRBV11-3 | TGTGCCAGCAGCTTAAAAGAGCCCGGGACAGCCTACGAGCAGTACTTC | CASSLKEPGTAYEQYF
. | TRBJ1-3 | . | TRBV9 | TGTGCCAGCAGCCTTTACCCGGGGGGCCAGGGAAACACCATATATTTT | CASSLYPGGQGNTIYF
. | TRBJ2-7 | TRBD1 | TRBV6-5 | TGTGCCAGCAGCCCCACGGCAGGGGGCCTTGTCGAGCAGTACTTC | CASSPTAGGLVEQYF
. | TRBJ2-1 | . | TRBV19 | TGTGCCAGTAGTATAGTTTCCCTAGTTGGTGTGCAGTTCTTC | CASSIVSLVGVQFF
. | TRBJ2-4 | . | TRBV5-6 | TGTGCCAGCAGCCTTAACGGGGCCAAAAACATTCAGTACTTC | CASSLNGAKNIQYF
. | TRBJ2-7 | . | TRBV5-4 | TGTGCCAGCAGTAGCTCCTACGAGCAGTACTTC | CASSSSYEQYF
. | TRBJ2-2 | . | TRBV7-2 | TGTGCCAGCAGCTTCAAGAACACCGGGGAGCTGTTTTTT | CASSFKNTGELFF
medium-sized | TRBJ2-7 | . | TRBV19 | TGTGCCAGTAGTTTACTAGGGGGACCCTACTACGAGCAGTACTTC | CASSLLGGPYYEQYF
. | TRBJ2-4 | . | TRBV27 | TGTGCCAGCAGCCCGGAGGGAAACATTCAGTACTTC | CASSPEGNIQYF
. | TRBJ2-1 | . | TRBV2 | TGTGCCACTTCGACGGGACTTACCTACAATGAGCAGTTCTTC | CATSTGLTYNEQFF
. | TRBJ1-4 | TRBD1 | TRBV9 | TGTGCCAGCAGCGTAGTGGCAGGGGGTAATGAAAAACTGTTTTTT | CASSVVAGGNEKLFF
. | TRBJ1-1 | TRBD1 | TRBV6-1 | TGTGCCAGCAGTGAGTATACAGGGGACACTGAAGCTTTCTTT | CASSEYTGDTEAFF
. | TRBJ2-2 | TRBD2 | TRBV5-4 | TGTGCCAGCAGCGCACTAGCGGGAGTGACCGGGGAGCTGTTTTTT | CASSALAGVTGELFF
. | TRBJ2-7 | TRBD1 | TRBV11-2 | TGTGCCAGCAGCTTGGAAGCCGCGGGACAGGGATACGAGCAGTACTTC | CASSLEAAGQGYEQYF
. | TRBJ2-7 | . | TRBV6-6 | TGTGCCAGCAGTTTACAGGTGACCGAGCAGTACTTC | CASSLQVTEQYF
. | TRBJ1-2 | . | TRBV6-6 | TGTGCCAGCAGTACAGGATCCCACGGGGGCTACACCTTC | CASSTGSHGGYTF
. | TRBJ2-7 | . | TRBV5-4 | TGTGCCAGCAGCTTGGCCGGGGGAGCCTCAGGGGGGTACTTC | CASSLAGGASGGYF
once | TRBJ2-2 | . | TRBV9 | TGTGCCAGCAGCGTAGGGATGAACAGGGCGAACACCGGGGAGCTGTTTTTT | CASSVGMNRANTGELFF
few | TRBJ1-1 | . | TRBV2 | TGTGCCAGCAGCCCTGGGGCGAGGCTTGAAGCTTTCTTT | CASSPGARLEAFF
. | TRBJ2-1 | TRBD1 | TRBV29-1 | TGCAGCATCTCGTCTGGACAGGGGGGGGTCAATGAGCAGTTCTTC | CSISSGQGGVNEQFF
few | TRBJ2-7 | TRBD2 | TRBV5-1 | TGCGCCAGCAGCCGGACTAGCGGGAGCTCCTACGAGCAGTACTTC | CASSRTSGSSYEQYF
few | TRBJ2-7 | . | TRBV28 | TGTGCCAGCAGTTTTGTGGGAAGGGGGCGGCTAGCGAGTGGCTACGAGCAGTACTTC | CASSFVGRGRLASGYEQYF
. | TRBJ2-1 | . | TRBV11-3 | TGTGCCAGCAGCTTAGTGGGAAGTACCTACAATGAGCAGTTCTTC | CASSLVGSTYNEQFF
. | TRBJ2-1 | . | TRBV28 | TGTGCCAGCAGCTACAGTGGGAATGAGCAGTTCTTC | CASSYSGNEQFF
few | TRBJ2-7 | . | TRBV7-2 | TGTGCCAGCAGCTTATTTGTTTCCCGTGACTTACCCTACGAGCAGTACTTC | CASSLFVSRDLPYEQYF
. | TRBJ2-5 | TRBD2 | TRBV9 | TGTGCCAGCAGCGTAGGGGGAACGGGAGGGGAGGAGACCCAGTACTTC | CASSVGGTGGEETQYF
. | TRBJ2-6 | . | TRBV19 | TGTGCCAGTAGTACAGGGTCCGGGGCCAACGTCCTGACTTTC | CASSTGSGANVLTF
once | TRBJ1-2 | . | TRBV28 | TGTGCCAGCAGTTCTACAGGTGTCGGGGGGTATGGCTACACCTTC | CASSSTGVGGYGYTF
. | TRBJ1-1 | . | TRBV10-2 | TGCGCCAGCACCGGCCTGGGGGGGAGTAGGACTGAAGCTTTCTTT | CASTGLGGSRTEAFF
. | TRBJ2-2 | TRBD2 | TRBV6-4 | TGTGCCAGCAGTACTAGCGGGAGCACCGGGGAGCTGTTTTTT | CASSTSGSTGELFF
. | TRBJ2-2 | TRBD1 | TRBV5-6 | TGTGCCAGCAGCTTGGGGACAGGGAGGACCGGGGAGCTGTTTTTT | CASSLGTGRTGELFF
. | TRBJ2-7 | . | TRBV5-1 | TGCGCCAGCAGCGAAACTAACTCCTACGAGCAGTACTTC | CASSETNSYEQYF
. | TRBJ1-3 | . | TRBV12-5 | TGTGCTAGTGGTTTGGTACTCTCGAAAGTGGAGGACGAGGTTCCTGGAAACACCATATATTTT | CASGLVLSKVEDEVPGNTIYF
. | TRBJ1-1 | . | TRBV5-1 | TGCGCCAGCAGCTTGGGCGCGGATTTGAACACTGAAGCTTTCTTT | CASSLGADLNTEAFF
. | TRBJ2-3 | . | TRBV29-1 | TGCAGCGTTGTGGGACCGTTAGCTAGGACAGATACGCAGTATTTT | CSVVGPLARTDTQYF
. | TRBJ2-7 | . | TRBV6-5 | TGTGCCAGCAGTCGCCTACAGGGATCGCAGTACTTC | CASSRLQGSQYF
few | TRBJ2-7 | TRBD2 | TRBV27 | TGTGCCAGCAGTCCGGGACTAGCTTACGAGCAGTACTTC | CASSPGLAYEQYF
. | TRBJ2-2 | TRBD2 | TRBV27 | TGTGCCAGCAGTCCTCGGACTAGCGGGACCGGGGAGCTGTTTTTT | CASSPRTSGTGELFF
. | TRBJ2-1 | . | TRBV5-1 | TGCGCCAGCAGCTTGGACAACCCGGGCAATGAGCAGTTCTTC | CASSLDNPGNEQFF
. | TRBJ2-7 | . | TRBV28 | TGTGCCAGCAGTTTATCTGCCAGAGCACGCACCTACGAGCAGTACTTC | CASSLSARARTYEQYF